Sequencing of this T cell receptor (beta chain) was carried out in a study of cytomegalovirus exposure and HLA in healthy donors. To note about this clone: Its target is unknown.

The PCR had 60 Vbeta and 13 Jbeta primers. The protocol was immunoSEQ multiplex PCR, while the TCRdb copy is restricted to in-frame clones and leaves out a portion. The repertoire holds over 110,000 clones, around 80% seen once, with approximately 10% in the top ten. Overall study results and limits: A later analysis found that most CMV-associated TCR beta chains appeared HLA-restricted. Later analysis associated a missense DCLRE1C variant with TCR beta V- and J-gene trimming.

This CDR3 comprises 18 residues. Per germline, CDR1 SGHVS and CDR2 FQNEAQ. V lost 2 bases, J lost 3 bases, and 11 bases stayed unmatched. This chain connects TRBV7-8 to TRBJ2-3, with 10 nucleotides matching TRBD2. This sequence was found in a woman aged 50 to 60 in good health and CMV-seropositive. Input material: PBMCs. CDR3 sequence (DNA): TGTGCCAGCAGCTTAAAACTAGCGGGGATTACATCAACAGATACGCAGTATTTT. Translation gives CASSLKLAGITSTDTQYF.